Listed below are T cell receptor beta chains from one sample, sequenced in a study of blood T cell repertoires in COVID-19. Sequencing was performed with immunoSEQ multiplex PCR; in TCRdb, only in-frame clones are kept and a portion is missing. The sample has 190,000 or so clones; more than 85% are singletons. The specimen was peripheral blood. The origin of the receptors is a man in his forties or fifties with active or convalescent COVID-19. Each CDR3 is given with its conserved first and last residue. The D gene is left open where the match is weak. Size values are once, few and many counts, or a class for expanded clones, and some rows have none.

V: TRBV25-1; D: .; J: TRBJ1-2; size: .; DNA: TGTGCCAGCACCTTTAATGGGCGCTACACCTTC; CDR3: CASTFNGRYTF
V: TRBV30; D: .; J: TRBJ1-2; size: .; DNA: TGTGCCTGGAGTGTAGGACAGACTGTAGGCTACACCTTC; CDR3: CAWSVGQTVGYTF
V: TRBV7-2; D: .; J: TRBJ1-1; size: .; DNA: TGTGCCAGCAGCCACGACTGGTTAGCTTTCTTT; CDR3: CASSHDWLAFF
V: TRBV2; D: .; J: TRBJ2-3; size: .; DNA: TGTGCCAGCAGTAGGTCTAGCGCTAGCACAGATACGCAGTATTTT; CDR3: CASSRSSASTDTQYF
V: TRBV5-1; D: .; J: TRBJ2-1; size: .; DNA: TGCGCCAGCAGCGTCAGGGTTCATGAGCAGTTCTTC; CDR3: CASSVRVHEQFF
V: TRBV6-5; D: TRBD1; J: TRBJ1-1; size: once; DNA: TGTGCCAGCACCCAGGGGGCGCGGGGCACTGAAGCTTTCTTT; CDR3: CASTQGARGTEAFF
V: TRBV6-5; D: .; J: TRBJ1-6; size: .; DNA: TGTGCCAGCAGTTACGATGGGCAGGTCAATTCACCCCTCCACTTT; CDR3: CASSYDGQVNSPLHF
V: TRBV2; D: TRBD2; J: TRBJ2-5; size: .; DNA: TGTGCCAGCAGTGATGCTAGCGGGGGAGATTACCAAGAGACCCAGTACTTC; CDR3: CASSDASGGDYQETQYF
V: TRBV4-1; D: .; J: TRBJ2-7; size: .; DNA: TGCGCCAGCAGCCAAGATCGGTCACGCTACGAGCAGTACTTC; CDR3: CASSQDRSRYEQYF
V: TRBV23-1; D: .; J: TRBJ2-5; size: .; DNA: TGCGCCAGCAGCCCACCGACAGGTATTCAAGAGACCCAGTACTTC; CDR3: CASSPPTGIQETQYF
V: TRBV29-1; D: .; J: TRBJ1-2; size: .; DNA: TGCAGCGTTCAAGATACTAACTATGGCTACACCTTC; CDR3: CSVQDTNYGYTF
V: TRBV11-2; D: TRBD1; J: TRBJ1-3; size: .; DNA: TGTGCCAGCAGCTTACGCAGGGGGGTAGACACCATATATTTT; CDR3: CASSLRRGVDTIYF
V: TRBV6-2/TRBV6-3; D: .; J: TRBJ2-7; size: .; DNA: TGTGCCAGCAGTTACACAGGGCCCTACGAGCAGTACTTC; CDR3: CASSYTGPYEQYF
V: TRBV7-9; D: .; J: TRBJ2-5; size: .; DNA: TGTGCCAGCAGCTTAAGCAAAGAGACCCAGTACTTC; CDR3: CASSLSKETQYF
V: TRBV6-5; D: .; J: TRBJ1-5; size: .; DNA: TGTGCCAGTCTGGGGGCGGGGGCCGGACAGCCCCAGCATTTT; CDR3: CASLGAGAGQPQHF
V: TRBV28; D: TRBD1; J: TRBJ1-2; size: .; DNA: TGTGCCAGCAGGGGGGAAGGACAGGGAACGTCTCTCAATGGCTACACCTTC; CDR3: CASRGEGQGTSLNGYTF
V: TRBV7-9; D: TRBD2; J: TRBJ2-2; size: .; DNA: TGTGCCAGCACTTCTAGCGGGAACACCGGGGAGCTGTTTTTT; CDR3: CASTSSGNTGELFF
V: TRBV5-1; D: TRBD2; J: TRBJ2-7; size: .; DNA: TGCGCCAGCAGCCCTTCTAGCGGGGGGACTCCCTACGAGCAGTACTTC; CDR3: CASSPSSGGTPYEQYF
V: TRBV7-2; D: .; J: TRBJ1-5; size: .; DNA: TGTGCCAGCAGCTCAGGTCGAGGGCAGCCCCAGCATTTT; CDR3: CASSSGRGQPQHF
V: TRBV6-1; D: .; J: TRBJ1-2; size: .; DNA: TGTGCCAGCAGTGAAGCAGCATGGGCATCTAACTATGGCTACACCTTC; CDR3: CASSEAAWASNYGYTF